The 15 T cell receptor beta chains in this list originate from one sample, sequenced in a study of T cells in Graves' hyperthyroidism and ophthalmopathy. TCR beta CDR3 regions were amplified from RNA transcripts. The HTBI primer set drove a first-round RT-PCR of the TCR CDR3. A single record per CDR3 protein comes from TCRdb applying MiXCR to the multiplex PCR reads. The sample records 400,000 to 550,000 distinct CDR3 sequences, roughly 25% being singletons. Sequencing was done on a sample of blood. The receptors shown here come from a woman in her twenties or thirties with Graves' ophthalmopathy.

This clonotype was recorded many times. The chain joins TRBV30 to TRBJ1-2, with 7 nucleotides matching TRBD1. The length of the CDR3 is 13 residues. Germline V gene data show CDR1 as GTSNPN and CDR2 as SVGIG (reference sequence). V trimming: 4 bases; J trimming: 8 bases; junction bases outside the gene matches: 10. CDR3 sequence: CAWTIQGGVGYTF. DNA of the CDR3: TGTGCCTGGACAATTCAAGGGGGCGTCGGCTACACCTTC. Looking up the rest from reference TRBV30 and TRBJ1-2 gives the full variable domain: SQTIHQWPATLVQPVGSPLSLECTVEGTSNPNLYWYRQAAGRGLQLLFYSVGIGQISSEVPQNLSASRPQDRQFILSSKKLLLSDSGFYLCAWTIQGGVGYTFGSGTRLTVV.

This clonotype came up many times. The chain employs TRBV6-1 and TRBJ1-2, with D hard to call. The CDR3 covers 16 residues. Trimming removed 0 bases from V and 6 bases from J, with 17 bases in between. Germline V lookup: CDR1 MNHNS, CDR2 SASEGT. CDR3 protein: CASSEAGNYLRDGYTF. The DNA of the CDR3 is TGTGCCAGCAGTGAAGCGGGGAATTATTTAAGGGATGGCTACACCTTC.

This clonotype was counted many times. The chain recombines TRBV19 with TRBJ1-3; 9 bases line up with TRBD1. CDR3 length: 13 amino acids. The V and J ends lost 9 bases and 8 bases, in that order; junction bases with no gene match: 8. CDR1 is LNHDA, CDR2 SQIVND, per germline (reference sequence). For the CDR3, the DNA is TGTGCCAGCAAACCGGGACAGGGCCACACCATATATTTT. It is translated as CASKPGQGHTIYF. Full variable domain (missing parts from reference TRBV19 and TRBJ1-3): DGGITQSPKYLFRKEGQNVTLSCEQNLNHDAMYWYRQDPGQGLRLIYYSQIVNDFQKGDIAEGYSVSREKKESFPLTVTSAQKNPTAFYLCASKPGQGHTIYFGEGSWLTVV.

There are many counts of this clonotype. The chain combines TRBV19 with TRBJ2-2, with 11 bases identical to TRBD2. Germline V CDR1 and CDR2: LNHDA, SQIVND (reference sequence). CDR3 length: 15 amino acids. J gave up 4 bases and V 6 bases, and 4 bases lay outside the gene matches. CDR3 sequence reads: CASSPSGGFTGELFF. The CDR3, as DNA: TGTGCCAGTAGCCCTAGCGGGGGGTTCACCGGGGAGCTGTTTTTT.

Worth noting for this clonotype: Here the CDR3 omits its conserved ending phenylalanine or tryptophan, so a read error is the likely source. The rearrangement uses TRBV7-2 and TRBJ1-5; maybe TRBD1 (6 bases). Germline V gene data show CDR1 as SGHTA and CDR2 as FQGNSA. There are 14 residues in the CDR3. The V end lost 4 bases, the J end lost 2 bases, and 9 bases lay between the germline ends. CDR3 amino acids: CASSSSGGNQPQHV. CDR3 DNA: TGTGCCAGCAGCTCATCAGGGGGCAATCAGCCCCAGCATGTT.

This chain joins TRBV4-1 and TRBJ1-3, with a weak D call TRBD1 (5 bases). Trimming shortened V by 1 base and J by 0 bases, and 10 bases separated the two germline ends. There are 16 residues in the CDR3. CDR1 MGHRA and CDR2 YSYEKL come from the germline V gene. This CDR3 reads CASSQGNRNSGNTIYF. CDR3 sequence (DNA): TGCGCCAGCAGCCAAGGAAACAGGAACTCTGGAAACACCATATATTTT.

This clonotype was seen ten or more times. Written as DNA, the CDR3 is TGTGCCAGCAGTGAATTCCGGGACACAGAGACCCAGTACTTC. Amino acid sequence: CASSEFRDTETQYF. The V gene is TRBV25-1, the J gene TRBJ2-5, with D possibly TRBD1 on 6 matching bases. Trimming removed 1 base from V and 4 bases from J, with 10 bases in between. This CDR3 contains 14 residues. In germline, CDR1 is MGHDK, CDR2 SYGVNS.

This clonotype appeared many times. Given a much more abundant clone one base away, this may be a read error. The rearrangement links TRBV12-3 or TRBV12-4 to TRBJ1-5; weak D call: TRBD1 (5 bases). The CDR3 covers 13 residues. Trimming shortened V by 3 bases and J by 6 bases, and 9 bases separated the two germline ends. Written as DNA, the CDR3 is TGTGCCAGCAGTTTGGGGGGGACTCAGCCCCAGCATTTT. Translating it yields CASSLGGTQPQHF.

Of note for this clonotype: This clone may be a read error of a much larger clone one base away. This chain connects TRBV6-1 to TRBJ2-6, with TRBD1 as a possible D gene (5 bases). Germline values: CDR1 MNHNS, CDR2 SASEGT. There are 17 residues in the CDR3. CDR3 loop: CASTLTRTASGANVRTF. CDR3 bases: TGTGCCAGCACACTGACAAGAACCGCCTCTGGGGCCAACGTCCGGACTTTC.

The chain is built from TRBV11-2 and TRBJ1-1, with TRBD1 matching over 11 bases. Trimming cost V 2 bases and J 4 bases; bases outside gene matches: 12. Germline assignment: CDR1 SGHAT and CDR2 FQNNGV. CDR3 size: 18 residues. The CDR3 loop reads CASSLSRRGQGEGTEAFF. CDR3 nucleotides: TGTGCCAGCAGCTTAAGCCGAAGGGGACAGGGGGAGGGCACTGAAGCTTTCTTT.

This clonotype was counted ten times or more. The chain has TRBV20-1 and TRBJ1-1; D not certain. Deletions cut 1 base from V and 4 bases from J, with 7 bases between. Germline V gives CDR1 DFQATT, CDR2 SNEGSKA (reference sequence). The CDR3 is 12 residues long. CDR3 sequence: CSARAGVTEAFF. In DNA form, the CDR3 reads TGCAGTGCTAGAGCTGGGGTCACTGAAGCTTTCTTT.

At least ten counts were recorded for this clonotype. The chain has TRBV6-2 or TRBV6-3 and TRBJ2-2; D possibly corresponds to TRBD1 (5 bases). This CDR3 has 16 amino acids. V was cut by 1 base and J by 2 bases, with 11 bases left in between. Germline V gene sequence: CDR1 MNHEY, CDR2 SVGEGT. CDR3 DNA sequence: TGTGCCAGCAGTTACTGGGCCAGGGTTAACACCGGGGAGCTGTTTTTT. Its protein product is CASSYWARVNTGELFF.

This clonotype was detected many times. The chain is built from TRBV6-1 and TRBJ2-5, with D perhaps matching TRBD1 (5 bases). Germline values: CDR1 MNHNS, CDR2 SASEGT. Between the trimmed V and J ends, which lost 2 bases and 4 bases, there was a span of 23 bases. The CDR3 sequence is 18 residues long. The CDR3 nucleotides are TGTGCCAGCAGTGAACTTTTTGTAGTCGGCAGGGCAGGAGAGACCCAGTACTTC. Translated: CASSELFVVGRAGETQYF.

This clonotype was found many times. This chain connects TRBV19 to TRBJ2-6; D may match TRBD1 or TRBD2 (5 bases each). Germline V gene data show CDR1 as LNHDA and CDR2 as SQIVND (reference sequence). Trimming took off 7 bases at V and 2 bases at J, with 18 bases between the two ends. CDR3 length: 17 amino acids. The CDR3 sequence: CASMRGSVSAGANVLTF. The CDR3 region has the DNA TGTGCCAGTATGAGGGGCAGTGTCAGTGCTGGGGCCAACGTCCTGACTTTC.

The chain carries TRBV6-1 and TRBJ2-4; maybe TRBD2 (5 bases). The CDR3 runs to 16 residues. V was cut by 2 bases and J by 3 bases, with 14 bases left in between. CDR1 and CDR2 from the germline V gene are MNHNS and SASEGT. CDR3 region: CASSELWDGGKNIQYF. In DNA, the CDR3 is TGTGCCAGCAGTGAACTGTGGGATGGAGGCAAAAACATTCAGTACTTC.